The 24 T cell receptor beta chains in this list originate from one sample, sequenced in a study of blood T cell repertoires in COVID-19. Generated by immunoSEQ multiplex PCR, the TCRdb table keeps only in-frame clones and is missing some. The table has fewer than 350,000 clones, over 80% seen once; the top ten hold 4.1%. Sample: peripheral blood. All receptors come from a woman in her 50s with active or convalescent COVID-19.

The chain employs TRBV14 and TRBJ2-1, with 8 bases that match TRBD2. The CDR3 consists of 21 residues. V lost 2 bases to trimming and J lost 7 bases; unmatched junction nucleotides: 25. Per the germline V gene, CDR1 is SGHDN and CDR2 is FVKESK. CDR3 DNA: TGTGCCAGCAGCCAAACTCCGCGAGCCAGGGCTGGCGGGAGGTGGGGGAATGAGCAGTTCTTC. Translated, it gives CASSQTPRARAGGRWGNEQFF.

This clone was counted a single time. The chain recombines TRBV7-9 with TRBJ1-6; TRBD1 aligns across 7 bases. Per the germline V gene, CDR1 is SEHNR and CDR2 is FQNEAQ (reference sequence). Trimming cost V 5 bases and J 8 bases; bases outside gene matches: 3. This CDR3 is 13 amino acids long. CDR3 in DNA: TGTGCCAGCAGCAACAGGGGAGATTCACCCCTCCACTTT. Encoded protein: CASSNRGDSPLHF.

CDR3 sequence: CASITQGARLGSPLHF. The CDR3 DNA reads TGTGCCAGCATTACACAGGGGGCAAGATTGGGTTCACCCCTCCACTTT. The J gene is TRBJ1-6, the V gene TRBV2; 9 bases are a match to TRBD1. V lost 7 bases and J lost 9; bases outside the gene matches: 13. Germline CDR1 is SNHLY and CDR2 is FYNNEI. CDR3 length: 16 residues.

This chain joins TRBV5-1 and TRBJ1-4; D unclear. CDR3 length: 14 amino acids. V was shortened by 0 bases and J by 7 bases, with 10 bases between the two germline ends. CDR1 and CDR2 (germline): SGHRS, YFSETQ. The CDR3 sequence is CASSLAGIPEKLFF. The CDR3 DNA follows: TGCGCCAGCAGCTTGGCGGGGATCCCTGAAAAACTGTTTTTT.

The chain joins TRBV5-1 to TRBJ2-1; maybe TRBD2 (6 bases). The ends were cut back, 3 bases at V and 3 bases at J, with 7 bases in the middle. The CDR3 runs 13 residues. From germline, CDR1 is SGHRS and CDR2 YFSETQ. The CDR3 is CASSWGDYNEQFF. In DNA form, the CDR3 reads TGCGCCAGCAGCTGGGGGGACTACAATGAGCAGTTCTTC.

The J gene is TRBJ2-3, the V gene TRBV5-6, with a possible D match to TRBD2 (6 bases). The V gene lost 3 bases and the J gene lost 9 bases, with 14 bases spanning the gap. Germline CDR1 reads SGHDT; CDR2 reads YYEEEE. The CDR3 consists of 13 residues. The CDR3 bases are TGTGCCAGCAGCTCGAAAAGCGGGCACACGCAGTATTTT. This sequence encodes CASSSKSGHTQYF.

The chain is built from TRBV29-1 and TRBJ1-2; 7 bases map to TRBD1. Germline CDR1 reads SQVTM; CDR2 reads ANQGSEA. V shed 3 bases and J 4 bases; nucleotides not matched to a gene: 5. The CDR3 spans 13 residues. The CDR3: CSVDKDRTYGYTF. The CDR3 DNA follows: TGCAGCGTTGATAAGGACAGGACCTATGGCTACACCTTC. The complete variable domain, with remaining parts taken from reference TRBV29-1 and TRBJ1-2, reads SAVISQKPSRDICQRGTSLTIQCQVDSQVTMMFWYRQQPGQSLTLIATANQGSEATYESGFVIDKFPISRPNLTFSTLTVSNMSPEDSSIYLCSVDKDRTYGYTFGSGTRLTVV.

The genes are TRBV5-1 and TRBJ2-1; 10 bases are shared with TRBD2. This CDR3 has 17 amino acids. Unmatched junction bases numbered 5, after V lost 0 bases and J lost 2 bases. From germline, CDR1 is SGHRS and CDR2 YFSETQ. The chain's CDR3 is CASSLGLGLATYNEQFF. Written as DNA, the CDR3 is TGCGCCAGCAGCTTGGGTTTGGGACTAGCGACCTACAATGAGCAGTTCTTC.

The V gene is TRBV5-1, the J gene TRBJ1-1; TRBD1 agrees at 8 bases. CDR1 and CDR2 from the germline V gene are SGHRS and YFSETQ. The CDR3 extends over 14 amino acids. The V segment lost 4 bases and the J segment 2 bases; nucleotides outside the gene matches: 4. The CDR3 nucleotides read TGCGCCAGCAGCCGAGGACAGGGAAACACTGAAGCTTTCTTT. This gives the protein CASSRGQGNTEAFF.

The chain combines TRBV18 with TRBJ1-1; 9 bases fit TRBD1. This CDR3 region has 14 residues. J was trimmed by 4 bases and V by 6 bases; bases with no gene match: 6. Germline CDR1 KGHSH, CDR2 LQKENI. The CDR3 loop is CASSSGTGSTEAFF. The CDR3 coding sequence is TGTGCCAGCTCTTCCGGGACAGGGAGCACTGAAGCTTTCTTT.

The chain links TRBV30 to TRBJ1-2; 7 bases are a match to TRBD1. Germline loops: CDR1 GTSNPN, CDR2 SVGIG (reference sequence). The CDR3 consists of 15 residues. V shed 2 bases, J shed 4 bases, and the junction held 10 bases outside the gene matches. The CDR3 loop reads CAWSPTGPGGYGYTF. The CDR3 DNA is TGTGCCTGGAGTCCCACAGGGCCAGGGGGCTATGGCTACACCTTC.

The V call is TRBV2, the J call TRBJ2-5; weak D call: TRBD2 (6 bases). The CDR3 spans 14 residues. V dropped 4 bases and J dropped 5 bases, with 14 bases sitting between them. Germline V lookup: CDR1 SNHLY, CDR2 FYNNEI. The CDR3 DNA reads as TGTGCCAGCAGTGTAGTAGCGGCCCTGGAGACCCAGTACTTC. Its protein is CASSVVAALETQYF. The entire variable domain, with the rest obtained from reference TRBV2 and TRBJ2-5, is as follows: EPEVTQTPSHQVTQMGQEVILRCVPISNHLYFYWYRQILGQKVEFLVSFYNNEISEKSEIFDDQFSVERPDGSNFTLKIRSTKLEDSAMYFCASSVVAALETQYFGPGTRLLVL.

This clone was seen only once. CDR3 region: CAIRDTGLENEKLFF. The CDR3, as DNA: TGTGCCATCAGGGATACAGGGTTGGAAAATGAAAAACTGTTTTTT. The chain combines TRBV10-3 with TRBJ1-4; TRBD1 is a possible D gene (6 bases). Trimming cost V 6 bases and J 5 bases, with 16 bases left between them. CDR1 and CDR2 from the germline V gene are ENHRY and SYGVKD. The CDR3 is made up of 15 amino acids.

J is TRBJ1-5 and V is TRBV2, with D unresolved. The length of the CDR3 is 14 residues. V lost 4 bases and J lost 5, with 12 bases in between. Per germline, CDR1 SNHLY and CDR2 FYNNEI. The CDR3: CASSGITRDQPQHF. CDR3 sequence (DNA): TGTGCCAGCAGTGGCATCACGAGGGATCAGCCCCAGCATTTT. The full variable domain, in which reference TRBV2 and TRBJ1-5 provide the parts outside the CDR3, is EPEVTQTPSHQVTQMGQEVILRCVPISNHLYFYWYRQILGQKVEFLVSFYNNEISEKSEIFDDQFSVERPDGSNFTLKIRSTKLEDSAMYFCASSGITRDQPQHFGDGTRLSIL.

This clone was counted a few times. The sample contains more than one DNA sequence encoding this CDR3. V is TRBV9 and J is TRBJ2-1, with D uncertain. Germline CDR1 and CDR2: SGDLS and YYNGEE. The CDR3 has 15 amino acids. The ends were cut back, 0 bases at V and 0 bases at J, with 7 bases in the middle. The CDR3 bases are TGTGCCAGCAGCGTAGGGCGGAGCTCCTACAATGAGCAGTTCTTC. It specifies CASSVGRSSYNEQFF.

CDR3 sequence: CASSPRDRGSPAQFF. CDR3 coding DNA: TGTGCCAGCAGCCCCCGGGACAGGGGTTCTCCAGCGCAGTTCTTC. V usage is TRBV11-2 and J usage is TRBJ2-1; 10 bases are shared with TRBD1. V gave up 5 bases and J gave up 12 bases; unmatched junction bases: 13. CDR3 length equals 15 residues. CDR1 SGHAT and CDR2 FQNNGV come from the germline V gene.

This sequence joins TRBV30 and TRBJ1-1, with D perhaps TRBD1 (6 bases). The ends were cut back, 8 bases at V and 0 bases at J, with 10 bases in the middle. This CDR3 is built from 12 residues. Germline V CDR1 and CDR2: GTSNPN, SVGIG (reference sequence). The CDR3 loop is CAQGLLNTEAFF. CDR3 nucleotide sequence: TGTGCCCAGGGGCTGTTGAACACTGAAGCTTTCTTT.

This chain links TRBV19 with TRBJ2-7, with D possibly matching TRBD2 (6 bases). Germline assignment: CDR1 LNHDA and CDR2 SQIVND (reference sequence). The CDR3 totals 15 residues. V was cut by 2 bases and J by 3 bases, with 14 bases left in between. The CDR3 sequence is CASSISAGYLYEQYF. The CDR3 DNA is TGTGCCAGTAGTATAAGCGCGGGGTATCTCTACGAGCAGTACTTC.

Details on this clone: One end of the junction fails to match germline, which may point to a read error. The rearrangement joins TRBV6-6 to TRBJ1-3, with D hard to call. Germline CDR1 and CDR2: MNHNY and SVGAGI (reference sequence). This CDR3 has 12 residues. Written as DNA, the CDR3 is TGTGCCAGCAGTAACTCTCAAAACACCATATATTTT. This sequence encodes CASSNSQNTIYF.

The V gene is TRBV28, the J gene TRBJ1-2, with TRBD1 matching over 9 bases. The CDR3 contains 12 residues. Germline V lookup: CDR1 MDHEN, CDR2 SYDVKM. Trimming removed 5 bases from V and 7 bases from J; junction bases left unmatched: 2. As DNA, the CDR3 is TGTGCCAGCAGTAAGACAGGGGGTGGCTACACCTTC. Amino acid sequence: CASSKTGGGYTF.

This chain joins TRBV14 and TRBJ2-1; a possible D gene is TRBD2 (6 bases). This CDR3 spans 15 amino acids. V dropped 0 bases and J dropped 7 bases, with 13 bases sitting between them. Germline V CDR1 and CDR2: SGHDN, FVKESK. CDR3 sequence (DNA): TGTGCCAGCAGCCAAGACGGGAGACCAGCGAATGAGCAGTTCTTC. Its translation is CASSQDGRPANEQFF.

This clone has just one count. DNA for the CDR3: TGTGCCAGCAGCGGGGGGGGTTGGAATCAGCCCCAGCATTTT. Amino acid sequence: CASSGGGWNQPQHF. The chain combines TRBV9 with TRBJ1-5; possible D gene TRBD1, 5 bases. This CDR3 region has 14 residues. The germline gives CDR1 SGDLS, CDR2 YYNGEE. The V end lost 3 bases, the J end lost 4 bases, and 11 bases lay between the germline ends.

The chain links TRBV28 to TRBJ1-1, with D uncertain. From germline, CDR1 is MDHEN and CDR2 SYDVKM. V was trimmed by 6 bases and J by 1 base, leaving 12 bases between them. This CDR3 has 14 amino acids. CDR3 in DNA: TGTGCCAGCAGACGCGACACTGAGAACACTGAAGCTTTCTTT. It codes for CASRRDTENTEAFF. The full variable domain, its missing parts supplied by reference TRBV28 and TRBJ1-1, is DVKVTQSSRYLVKRTGEKVFLECVQDMDHENMFWYRQDPGLGLRLIYFSYDVKMKEKGDIPEGYSVSREKKERFSLILESASTNQTSMYLCASRRDTENTEAFFGQGTRLTVV.

The rearrangement links TRBV6-4 to TRBJ1-3; D remains ambiguous. The CDR3 totals 18 residues. Trimming took off 0 bases at V and 0 bases at J, with 15 bases between the two ends. CDR1 and CDR2 (germline): MRHNA, SNTAGT. This CDR3 is CASSDSSSEDYSGNTIYF. The CDR3 DNA reads as TGTGCCAGCAGTGACTCTTCGAGTGAGGATTACTCTGGAAACACCATATATTTT.